This is a list of T cell receptor beta chains from one sample in a study of lymphopenia after photon versus proton radiotherapy. Only in-frame clones appear in the TCRdb table, and some are missing; sequencing was by immunoSEQ multiplex PCR. This sample has 150,000 to 200,000 clones, with about 88% found just once. Sequenced material: peripheral blood, taken from a patient treated with photon-based radiotherapy. The receptor set was obtained from a man aged 45-65 years with gastric cancer. The conserved cysteine and the conserved F or W are not part of the CDR3 here. A D gene is named only where the DNA matches it firmly.

NA | TRBJ2-2 | TRBV27 | ASSLGPNTGELF
NA | TRBJ2-7 | TRBV5-4 | ASSLGVYEQY
TRBD2 | TRBJ2-3 | TRBV6-4 | ASRLAGTDTQY
NA | TRBJ2-3 | TRBV4-2 | ASSQDGGTDTQY
NA | TRBJ2-5 | TRBV10-3 | AISERTASTQY
NA | TRBJ1-5 | TRBV19 | ASSPTAYQPQH
TRBD1 | TRBJ2-2 | TRBV6-5 | ASSSRDRESGELF
NA | TRBJ2-7 | TRBV29-1 | SVGLGSYEQY
NA | TRBJ1-4 | TRBV28 | ASSPPPVYREKLF
NA | TRBJ1-1 | TRBV6-1 | ASSDQWNTEAF
NA | TRBJ1-5 | TRBV19 | ASSSPGTLSNQPQH
NA | TRBJ2-7 | TRBV7-2 | ASSPQGLEQY
TRBD1 | TRBJ2-1 | TRBV5-1 | ASSLPGTGINNEQF
TRBD1 | TRBJ2-7 | TRBV5-1 | ASSSGQDSYEQY
NA | TRBJ2-5 | TRBV29-1 | SVLPGQQETQY
NA | TRBJ2-7 | TRBV4-2 | ASSQVTIGDYEQY
NA | TRBJ1-2 | TRBV4-1 | ASSQESATLYGYT
NA | TRBJ2-1 | TRBV27 | ASSLGIGGEQF
NA | TRBJ2-1 | TRBV5-6 | ASSLGGASYNEQF
NA | TRBJ1-2 | TRBV19 | ASSIPANYGYT
NA | TRBJ2-3 | TRBV9 | ASSSQPGLRTDTQY
NA | TRBJ2-2 | TRBV5-1 | ASSLVGGAGGELF
NA | TRBJ2-7 | TRBV11-2 | ASSFSDLTREQY
NA | TRBJ1-1 | TRBV6-5 | ASRDGVAGRAF